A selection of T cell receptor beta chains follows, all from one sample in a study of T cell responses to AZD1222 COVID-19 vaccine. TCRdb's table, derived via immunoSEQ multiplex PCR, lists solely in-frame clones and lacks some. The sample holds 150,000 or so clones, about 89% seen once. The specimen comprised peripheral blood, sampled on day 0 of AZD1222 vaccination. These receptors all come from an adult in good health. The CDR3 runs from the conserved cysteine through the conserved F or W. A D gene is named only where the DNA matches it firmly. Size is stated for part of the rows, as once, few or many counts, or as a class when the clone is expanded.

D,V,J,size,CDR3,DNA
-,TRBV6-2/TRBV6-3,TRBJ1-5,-,CASSRIQNQPQHF,TGTGCCAGCAGTCGCATTCAAAATCAGCCCCAGCATTTT
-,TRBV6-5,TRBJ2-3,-,CASSYSGDTQYF,TGTGCCAGCAGTTACTCCGGAGATACGCAGTATTTT
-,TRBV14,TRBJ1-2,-,CASSQDFVGDGYTF,TGTGCCAGCAGCCAAGATTTTGTAGGGGATGGCTACACCTTC
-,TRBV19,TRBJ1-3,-,CATIQRLLSGNTIYF,TGTGCCACTATACAGCGGCTGCTCTCTGGAAACACCATATATTTT
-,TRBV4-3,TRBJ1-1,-,CASSINRRGLTEAFF,TGCGCCAGCAGCATAAACCGAAGGGGGTTAACTGAAGCTTTCTTT
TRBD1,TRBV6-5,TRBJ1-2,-,CASSQNRGQGKGYTF,TGTGCCAGCAGCCAAAACAGGGGGCAGGGGAAGGGCTACACCTTC
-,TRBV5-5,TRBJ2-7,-,CASSLELSPGGYEQYF,TGTGCCAGCAGCTTGGAATTGTCGCCAGGGGGGTACGAGCAGTACTTC
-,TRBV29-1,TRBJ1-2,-,CSGETGYGYTF,TGCAGCGGTGAGACAGGCTATGGCTACACCTTC
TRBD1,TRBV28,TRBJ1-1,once,CASSLYRDRGSPEAFF,TGTGCCAGCAGTTTGTACCGGGACAGGGGATCCCCTGAAGCTTTCTTT
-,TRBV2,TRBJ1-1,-,CASSEAMNTEAFF,TGTGCCAGCAGTGAGGCCATGAACACTGAAGCTTTCTTT
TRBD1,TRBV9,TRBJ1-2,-,CASSVGTGRINGYTF,TGTGCCAGCAGCGTAGGGACAGGGAGAATCAATGGCTACACCTTC
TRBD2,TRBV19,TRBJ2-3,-,CASTRSGGPTDTQYF,TGTGCCAGTACCCGAAGCGGGGGCCCCACAGATACGCAGTATTTT
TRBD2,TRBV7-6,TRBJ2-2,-,CASSLTGLAANTGELFF,TGTGCCAGCAGCTTAACCGGACTAGCGGCGAACACCGGGGAGCTGTTTTTT